The 19 T cell receptor beta chains below come from one sample, sequenced in a study of blood T cell repertoires in COVID-19. Sequencing used immunoSEQ multiplex PCR; TCRdb keeps in-frame clones, though not all of them. The repertoire holds some 110,000 clones, with about 80% as singletons. Sequenced sample: peripheral blood. The receptor set was obtained from a woman at least 80 years old with active or convalescent COVID-19.

In this sample, this clone turned up a few times. The V call is TRBV5-1, the J call TRBJ2-3, with D tentatively TRBD1 (5 bases). Germline-derived CDR1 and CDR2 are SGHRS and YFSETQ. With 0 bases removed from V and 4 bases from J, the gap between germline ends came to 9 bases. The CDR3 contains 14 residues. CDR3 DNA: TGCGCCAGCAGCTTGGACAGGTCCCCAGATACGCAGTATTTT. Translated: CASSLDRSPDTQYF.

This clone occurred once. J is TRBJ1-1 and V is TRBV4-1, with 7 bases matching TRBD1. This CDR3 has 15 residues. Unmatched junction bases numbered 12, after V lost 0 bases and J lost 11 bases. Germline CDR1 and CDR2: MGHRA and YSYEKL. For the CDR3, the DNA is TGCGCCAGCAGCCAAGATTTATCGACAGGGCGGGTCGCTTTCTTT. Amino acid sequence: CASSQDLSTGRVAFF.

The chain combines TRBV2 with TRBJ1-4; 10 bases agree with TRBD1. CDR1 and CDR2 from the germline V gene are SNHLY and FYNNEI. This CDR3 is 14 amino acids long. J was trimmed by 7 bases and V by 7 bases; bases with no gene match: 6. The CDR3 DNA reads as TGTGCCAGCACCCTGGACAGGGGGTCTGAAAAACTGTTTTTT. Translated, it gives CASTLDRGSEKLFF.

The chain recombines TRBV19 with TRBJ2-7; the match to TRBD2 covers 14 bases. CDR3 length equals 16 residues. V shed 4 bases and J 0 bases; nucleotides not matched to a gene: 2. Germline V gene lookup returns CDR1 LNHDA and CDR2 SQIVND (reference sequence). As DNA, the CDR3 is TGTGCCAGTAGTAGGACTAGCGGGGGGAGCTCCTACGAGCAGTACTTC. Amino acids: CASSRTSGGSSYEQYF.

The rearrangement joins TRBV5-4 to TRBJ2-7; 10 positions match TRBD1. Germline CDR1 SGHNT, CDR2 YYREEE (reference sequence). Unmatched junction bases numbered 1, after V lost 3 bases and J lost 1 base. This CDR3 is 14 amino acids long. CDR3 protein: CASSWTGGSYEQYF. CDR3 bases: TGTGCCAGCAGCTGGACAGGGGGTTCCTACGAGCAGTACTTC.

In DNA, the CDR3 is TGTGCCAGCAGCGTACACCCTAGCGGGGGACCCACTTACGAGCAGTACTTC. Translation: CASSVHPSGGPTYEQYF. This chain links TRBV9 with TRBJ2-7, with TRBD2 matching over 10 bases. The germline CDR1 and CDR2 sequences are SGDLS and YYNGEE. The CDR3 runs 17 residues. The junction had 11 bases not matched to a gene; V was cut back by 1 base and J by 4 bases.

V usage is TRBV9 and J usage is TRBJ1-1, with a tentative D call TRBD1 (6 bases). Between the trimmed V and J ends, which lost 2 bases and 0 bases, there was a span of 14 bases. Germline V gives CDR1 SGDLS, CDR2 YYNGEE. CDR3 size: 16 residues. The CDR3 region has the DNA TGTGCCAGCAGCGTCCAATCAGGGGACCTGAACACTGAAGCTTTCTTT. Amino acids: CASSVQSGDLNTEAFF.

CDR3 protein: CASSPTGRQPQHF. CDR3 DNA sequence: TGTGCCAGCAGTCCGACAGGGCGTCAGCCCCAGCATTTT. The gene calls are TRBV12-3 or TRBV12-4 and TRBJ1-5; 7 bases map to TRBD1. The CDR3 totals 13 residues. V dropped 5 bases and J dropped 6; count of bases not matched to a gene: 4.

V gene TRBV28 combines with J gene TRBJ2-5; 8 bases fit TRBD2. Germline V gene sequence: CDR1 MDHEN, CDR2 SYDVKM. Trimming cost V 7 bases and J 7 bases; bases outside gene matches: 14. This CDR3 has 15 amino acids. The CDR3 nucleotides are TGTGCCAGCACCAGAAAACTCGGTACTAGCGGGACCCAGTACTTC. Its translation is CASTRKLGTSGTQYF.

J is TRBJ1-1 and V is TRBV7-2, with D possibly being TRBD1 (6 bases). The CDR3 extends over 15 amino acids. Germline V gives CDR1 SGHTA, CDR2 FQGNSA. V shed 5 bases and J shed 1 base, with 14 bases lying between them. The CDR3 here is CASSPSRGGNTEAFF. In DNA, the CDR3 is TGTGCCAGCAGCCCTAGCCGAGGGGGGAACACTGAAGCTTTCTTT.

The chain is built from TRBV18 and TRBJ1-6; 9 bases are shared with TRBD1. V dropped 3 bases and J dropped 10; count of bases not matched to a gene: 10. Germline CDR1 KGHSH, CDR2 LQKENI. CDR3 size: 16 residues. CDR3 protein: CASSPTADRGQSPLHF. DNA for the CDR3: TGTGCCAGCTCACCGACCGCGGACAGGGGTCAGTCACCCCTCCACTTT.

The V and J genes are TRBV18 and TRBJ1-4; D possibly corresponds to TRBD1 (6 bases). The CDR3 extends over 15 amino acids. Trimming left V 4 bases short and J 5 bases short, with 14 bases between. Germline lookup yields CDR1 KGHSH and CDR2 LQKENI. The CDR3 spells CASSLYRDTNEKLFF. Here the CDR3 DNA reads TGTGCCAGCTCACTGTACCGGGACACCAATGAAAAACTGTTTTTT.

V gene TRBV5-4 combines with J gene TRBJ1-1; the match to TRBD1 covers 7 bases. The CDR3 sequence is 14 residues long. The germline V gene has CDR1 SGHNT and CDR2 YYREEE (reference sequence). V shed 0 bases and J 5 bases; nucleotides not matched to a gene: 4. The CDR3 coding sequence is TGTGCCAGCAGCTTGGAGGGGACAGAGACTGAAGCTTTCTTT. Its translation: CASSLEGTETEAFF.

The chain joins TRBV21-1 to TRBJ1-5. TRBV21-1 is flagged as a pseudogene. This CDR3 has 13 amino acids. In DNA, the CDR3 is TGTGCCAGCAGTTTATCGGGCAATCAGCCCCAGCATTTT. Its translation: CASSLSGNQPQHF.

V is TRBV11-2 and J is TRBJ1-5; TRBD1 matches at 10 bases. Germline assignment: CDR1 SGHAT and CDR2 FQNNGV. The V and J ends lost 1 base and 6 bases, in that order; junction bases with no gene match: 6. This CDR3 is 16 amino acids long. The CDR3: CASSLGSGQGGQPQHF. DNA of the CDR3: TGTGCCAGCAGCTTAGGGTCAGGACAGGGGGGTCAGCCCCAGCATTTT.

The J gene is TRBJ2-5, the V gene TRBV7-9, with 7 bases fitting TRBD1. After removal of 5 bases from V and 0 bases from J, the junction contained 9 bases not matched to a gene. CDR1 and CDR2 from the germline V gene are SEHNR and FQNEAQ (reference sequence). The CDR3 has 16 amino acids. The CDR3 loop is CASSRELTGDQETQYF. In DNA form, the CDR3 reads TGTGCCAGCAGCCGAGAGCTCACAGGGGACCAAGAGACCCAGTACTTC.

This clone was observed once. The same CDR3 is also encoded by other DNA sequences in this sample. The rearrangement joins TRBV28 to TRBJ1-5; TRBD1 aligns across 7 bases. This CDR3 is 15 amino acids long. J gave up 2 bases and V 3 bases, and 4 bases lay outside the gene matches. Germline V gene data show CDR1 as MDHEN and CDR2 as SYDVKM. In DNA form, the CDR3 reads TGTGCCAGCAGTTTTTCAGGGGGTGGCAATCAGCCCCAGCATTTT. Residues: CASSFSGGGNQPQHF.

The chain has TRBV2 and TRBJ1-5; no reliable D call. CDR1 is SNHLY and CDR2 is FYNNEI in the germline V gene. This CDR3 has 11 amino acids. The V gene lost 6 bases and the J gene lost 7 bases, with 7 bases spanning the gap. The CDR3 bases are TGTGCCAGCAGAGACGGGCAGCCCCAGCATTTT. Its translation: CASRDGQPQHF. The variable domain in full, with the rest retrieved from reference TRBV2 and TRBJ1-5, is EPEVTQTPSHQVTQMGQEVILRCVPISNHLYFYWYRQILGQKVEFLVSFYNNEISEKSEIFDDQFSVERPDGSNFTLKIRSTKLEDSAMYFCASRDGQPQHFGDGTRLSIL.

The CDR3 sequence: CASSPPPTGSAEAFF. The CDR3 coding sequence is TGTGCCAGCTCACCACCGCCGACAGGGAGTGCTGAAGCTTTCTTT. The chain uses TRBV18 and TRBJ1-1; TRBD1 matches at 7 bases. Trimming at V came to 0 bases and at J to 6 bases, leaving 7 bases not matched to a gene. The germline V gene encodes CDR1 KGHSH and CDR2 LQKENI. The CDR3 has 15 amino acids.